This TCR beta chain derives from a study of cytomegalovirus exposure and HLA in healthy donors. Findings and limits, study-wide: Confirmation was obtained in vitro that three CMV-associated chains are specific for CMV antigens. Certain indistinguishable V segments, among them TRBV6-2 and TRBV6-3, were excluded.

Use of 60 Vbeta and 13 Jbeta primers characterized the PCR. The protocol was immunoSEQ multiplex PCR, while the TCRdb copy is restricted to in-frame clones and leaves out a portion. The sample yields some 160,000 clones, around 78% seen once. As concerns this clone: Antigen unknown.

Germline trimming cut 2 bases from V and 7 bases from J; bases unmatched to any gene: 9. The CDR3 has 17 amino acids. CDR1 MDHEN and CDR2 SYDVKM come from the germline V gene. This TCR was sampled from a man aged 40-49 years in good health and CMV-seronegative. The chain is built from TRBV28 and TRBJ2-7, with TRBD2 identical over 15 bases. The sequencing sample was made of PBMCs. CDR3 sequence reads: CASSLGTGLAGGGEQYF. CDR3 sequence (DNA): TGTGCCAGCAGTTTAGGGACAGGACTAGCGGGAGGGGGGGAGCAGTACTTC.